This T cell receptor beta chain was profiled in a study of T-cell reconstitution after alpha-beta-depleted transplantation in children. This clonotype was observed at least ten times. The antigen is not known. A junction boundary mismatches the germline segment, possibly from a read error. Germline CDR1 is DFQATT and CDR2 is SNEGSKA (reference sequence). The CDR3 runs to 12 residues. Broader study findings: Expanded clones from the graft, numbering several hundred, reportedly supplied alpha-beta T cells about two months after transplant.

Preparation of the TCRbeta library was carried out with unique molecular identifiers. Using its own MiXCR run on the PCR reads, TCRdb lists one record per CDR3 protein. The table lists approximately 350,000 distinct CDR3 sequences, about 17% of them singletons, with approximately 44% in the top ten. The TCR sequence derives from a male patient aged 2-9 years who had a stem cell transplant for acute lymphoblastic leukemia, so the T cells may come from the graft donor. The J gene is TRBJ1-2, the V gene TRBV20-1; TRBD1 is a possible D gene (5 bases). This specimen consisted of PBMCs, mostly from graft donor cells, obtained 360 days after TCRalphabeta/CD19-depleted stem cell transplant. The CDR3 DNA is TGCAGTGCTAGACTGAACCCGGGACTTCTCCCCTTC. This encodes CSARLNPGLLPF.